The subject of this entry is one TCR beta chain. Trimming took off 1 base at V and 2 bases at J, with 9 bases between the two ends. Germline V CDR1 and CDR2: SNHLY, FYNNEI. The CDR3 is 14 residues long. These data originate in a study of blood T cell repertoires in COVID-19. Only in-frame clones appear in the TCRdb table, and some are missing; sequencing was by immunoSEQ multiplex PCR. The table records around 240,000 clones, 75% to 85% of them present only once. The sample comprised peripheral blood. The chain combines TRBV2 with TRBJ2-7; D gene unclear. The origin of this receptor is a woman aged 45 to 65 with acute or convalescent COVID-19. The CDR3 is CASSEGHITYEQYF. The CDR3, as DNA: TGTGCCAGCAGTGAAGGGCATATCACCTACGAGCAGTACTTC.